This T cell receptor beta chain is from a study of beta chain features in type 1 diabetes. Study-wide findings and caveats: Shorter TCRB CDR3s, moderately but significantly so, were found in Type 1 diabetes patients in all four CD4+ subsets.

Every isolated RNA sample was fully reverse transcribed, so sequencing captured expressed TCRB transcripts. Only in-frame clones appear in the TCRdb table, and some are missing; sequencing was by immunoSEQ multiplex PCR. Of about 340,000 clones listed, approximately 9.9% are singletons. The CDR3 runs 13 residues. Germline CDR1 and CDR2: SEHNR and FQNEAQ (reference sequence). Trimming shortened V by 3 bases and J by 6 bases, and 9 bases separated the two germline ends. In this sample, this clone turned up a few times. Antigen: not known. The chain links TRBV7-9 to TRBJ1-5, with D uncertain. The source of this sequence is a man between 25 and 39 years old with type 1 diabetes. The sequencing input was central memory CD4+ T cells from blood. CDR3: CASSFQEGQPQHF. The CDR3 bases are TGTGCCAGCAGCTTCCAGGAGGGTCAGCCCCAGCATTTT.